The 32 T cell receptor beta chains reported below all come from one sample, sequenced in a study of molecular identifiers for immune sequencing clone quantification. In TCRdb, the PCR reads were re-called with MiXCR into one record per CDR3 protein. The data contain tens of thousands of distinct CDR3 sequences, under 25% of them seen just once; the ten biggest clones take up around 1%. The sequenced sample was naive CD8+ T cells from blood, with Jurkat cell RNA spiked in. Subset described: FACS-sorted CD8+CD4-CCR7+CD45RA+ naive T cells. Receptors were obtained from a human donor in good health. Some libraries in this study had Jurkat cell RNA spiked in.

Note on this clonotype: Since a much larger clone is just one base distant, this may be a read error. The rearrangement links TRBV12-3 or TRBV12-4 to TRBJ2-5; TRBD2 might be the D (7 bases). V gave up 5 bases and J gave up 8 bases, with 18 bases separating them. The CDR3 runs to 14 residues. This CDR3 is CASSPFGGLNTQYF. The CDR3 DNA is TGTGCCAGCAGTCCTTTCGGGGGGCTAAATACCCAGTACTTC.

This clonotype was detected ten times or more. The V and J genes are TRBV29-1 and TRBJ2-7; perhaps TRBD1 as D (6 bases). CDR1 SQVTM and CDR2 ANQGSEA come from the germline V gene. V lost 7 bases, J lost 3 bases, and 10 bases lay in between. The CDR3 has 11 amino acids. The CDR3 DNA follows: TGCAGCGCCACGGACAGCTACGAGCAGTACTTC. Protein sequence: CSATDSYEQYF.

This clonotype was recorded many times. The chain carries TRBV9 and TRBJ2-5; 10 nucleotides line up with TRBD1. The CDR3 totals 16 residues. Germline V gene data show CDR1 as SGDLS and CDR2 as YYNGEE. The ends lost 0 bases at V and 2 bases at J; junction bases unmatched: 4. The chain's CDR3 is CASSVGQGAIQETQYF. The CDR3 coding sequence is TGTGCCAGCAGCGTAGGACAGGGGGCTATTCAAGAGACCCAGTACTTC.

About this clonotype itself: This may be a read error, as it is one base from a much larger clone. The chain uses TRBV27 and TRBJ2-7, with D perhaps TRBD1 (6 bases). CDR3 size: 14 residues. Germline assignment: CDR1 MNHEY and CDR2 SMNVEV (reference sequence). V was cut by 8 bases and J by 3 bases, with 17 bases left in between. CDR3 bases: TGTGCCAGCTGTACCCGGGACACTCACTACGAGCAGTACTTC. It yields the protein CASCTRDTHYEQYF.

This CDR3 reads CASGLGINQPQHF. The DNA of the CDR3 is TGTGCTAGTGGTTTGGGCATCAATCAGCCCCAGCATTTT. The chain carries TRBV12-5 and TRBJ1-5; D not certain. CDR3 length equals 13 residues. Per germline, CDR1 LGHNT and CDR2 FRNRAP. V lost 1 base, J lost 3 bases, and 4 bases lay in between.

This clonotype was seen many times. This sequence joins TRBV5-4 and TRBJ2-5; tentative D call: TRBD2 (6 bases). The germline V gene has CDR1 SGHNT and CDR2 YYREEE (reference sequence). CDR3 length: 13 residues. Trimming removed 3 bases from V and 4 bases from J, with 10 bases in between. The CDR3 protein is CASSYTGVETQYF. CDR3 sequence (DNA): TGTGCCAGCAGCTACACGGGGGTAGAGACCCAGTACTTC.

This clonotype turned up a few times. The V gene is TRBV3-1, the J gene TRBJ2-2; D gene uncertain. Germline V gives CDR1 LGHDT, CDR2 YNNKEL (reference sequence). The CDR3 sequence is 14 residues long. The ends were cut back, 4 bases at V and 6 bases at J, with 12 bases in the middle. The CDR3 sequence: CASSPRVEAGELFF. The DNA for the CDR3 is TGTGCCAGCAGCCCCCGAGTTGAGGCCGGGGAGCTGTTTTTT.

The chain carries TRBV27 and TRBJ1-5; D gene unclear. V was trimmed by 7 bases and J by 7 bases, leaving 17 bases between them. The CDR3 length is 14 residues. CDR1 and CDR2 from the germline V gene are MNHEY and SMNVEV (reference sequence). The chain's CDR3 is CASNLAGVGQPQHF. As DNA, the CDR3 is TGTGCCAGCAATTTGGCCGGGGTCGGGCAGCCCCAGCATTTT.

At least ten counts were recorded for this clonotype. The rearrangement links TRBV7-9 to TRBJ1-4; 10 nucleotides match TRBD1. The CDR3 sequence is 16 residues long. Germline V gene data show CDR1 as SEHNR and CDR2 as FQNEAQ (reference sequence). V lost 5 bases, J lost 4 bases, and 7 bases stayed unmatched. The CDR3 DNA sequence: TGTGCCAGCAGCCGCCGGACAGGGGGTATTAATGAAAAACTGTTTTTT. This gives the protein CASSRRTGGINEKLFF.

Concerning this clonotype itself: A read error may explain this, as a much larger clone is one base away. V usage is TRBV20-1 and J usage is TRBJ2-2, with a possible D match to TRBD2 (5 bases). CDR1 and CDR2 from the germline V gene are DFQATT and SNEGSKA (reference sequence). The CDR3 totals 11 residues. This CDR3 reads CSAIHVGDLFF. The CDR3 DNA reads TGCAGTGCTATACATGTCGGGGATCTGTTTTTT.

This clonotype was seen repeatedly, ten times or more. The rearrangement links TRBV29-1 to TRBJ2-7; 8 bases line up with TRBD2. The CDR3 is 15 residues long. Trimming removed 3 bases from V and 0 bases from J; junction bases left unmatched: 7. Germline V gene data show CDR1 as SQVTM and CDR2 as ANQGSEA. CDR3 DNA sequence: TGCAGCGTTGAGAGTACGGGAGGGACCTCCTACGAGCAGTACTTC. It translates to CSVESTGGTSYEQYF.

The CDR3 DNA is TGTGCCAGCCAGGGACGGAAGCGCTACGAGCAGTACTTC. Its protein is CASQGRKRYEQYF. The V gene is TRBV3-1, the J gene TRBJ2-7; D assignment may be TRBD1 or TRBD2 (5 bases each). Per germline, CDR1 LGHDT and CDR2 YNNKEL (reference sequence). Between the trimmed V and J ends, which lost 8 bases and 3 bases, there was a span of 14 bases. The length of the CDR3 is 13 residues.

There are many counts of this clonotype. The chain couples TRBV30 to TRBJ1-1; D unresolved. The germline CDR1 and CDR2 sequences are GTSNPN and SVGIG (reference sequence). This CDR3 is built from 12 residues. The germline V and J ends were trimmed by 4 bases and 3 bases, with 9 bases remaining between them. This chain's CDR3 is CAWTLDDTEAFF. DNA for the CDR3: TGTGCCTGGACTTTAGATGACACTGAAGCTTTCTTT. Full variable domain (missing parts from reference TRBV30 and TRBJ1-1): SQTIHQWPATLVQPVGSPLSLECTVEGTSNPNLYWYRQAAGRGLQLLFYSVGIGQISSEVPQNLSASRPQDRQFILSSKKLLLSDSGFYLCAWTLDDTEAFFGQGTRLTVV.

This clonotype showed up many times. This chain's CDR3 is CASSPRTGAITDTQYF. CDR3 nucleotides: TGTGCCAGCAGCCCGCGGACAGGGGCCATCACAGATACGCAGTATTTT. The V and J genes are TRBV28 and TRBJ2-3; 9 nucleotides agree with TRBD1. The CDR3 extends over 16 amino acids. The V and J ends lost 6 bases and 2 bases, in that order; junction bases with no gene match: 9. Germline CDR1 MDHEN, CDR2 SYDVKM.

This clonotype was picked up many times. This chain joins TRBV7-9 and TRBJ2-3; D is undetermined. V was shortened by 2 bases and J by 4 bases, with 10 bases between the two germline ends. CDR3 length: 14 residues. Germline CDR1 SEHNR, CDR2 FQNEAQ (reference sequence). Here the CDR3 DNA reads TGTGCCAGCAGCTTATTTACAGAAGCAGATACGCAGTATTTT. Translated, it gives CASSLFTEADTQYF.

This clonotype is a singleton in its sample. A read error may be the cause here, since a much bigger clone is one base away. The CDR3: CASSELGNEQYF. CDR3 DNA: TGTGCCAGCAGTGAGTTAGGGAACGAGCAGTACTTC. The chain couples TRBV6-1 to TRBJ2-7, with D unclear. Germline loops: CDR1 MNHNS, CDR2 SASEGT. This CDR3 region has 12 residues. Trimming removed 3 bases from V and 5 bases from J, with 8 bases in between.

This clonotype was seen ten or more times. The chain links TRBV13 to TRBJ2-3; a weak D match, TRBD1 (5 bases). Looked up from germline, CDR1 is PRHDT and CDR2 is FYEKMQ (reference sequence). The CDR3 length is 16 residues. The V and J ends lost 1 base and 4 bases respectively, with 15 bases between them. Here the CDR3 DNA reads TGTGCCAGCAGCTTAGTCGACAGTCGTAGCCCAGATACGCAGTATTTT. This encodes CASSLVDSRSPDTQYF.

This clonotype has just a few counts. It may be a read error: a sequence one base away is much more abundant. The rearrangement links TRBV27 to TRBJ2-6; perhaps TRBD1 as D (5 bases). Germline V CDR1 and CDR2: MNHEY, SMNVEV (reference sequence). The CDR3 contains 13 residues. Here the CDR3 reads CASRSSGANVLAF. In DNA form, the CDR3 reads TGTGCCAGCCGGAGCTCTGGGGCCAACGTCCTGGCTTTC.

With regard to this clonotype: A read error may be the cause here, since a much bigger clone is one base away. The chain combines TRBV19 with TRBJ1-5; D is unclear. The CDR3 contains 14 residues. The V and J ends lost 5 bases and 6 bases respectively, with 14 bases between them. Germline CDR1 and CDR2: LNHDA and SQIVND (reference sequence). For the CDR3, the DNA is TGTGCCAGTAGTGCTTCGACGGAGGGTCAGCCCCAGCATTTT. Amino acids: CASSASTEGQPQHF.

This clonotype showed up many times. This chain uses TRBV5-4 with TRBJ2-7, with 10 bases matching TRBD2. Unmatched junction bases numbered 6, after V lost 0 bases and J lost 3 bases. The CDR3 covers 16 residues. Germline lookup yields CDR1 SGHNT and CDR2 YYREEE (reference sequence). As DNA, the CDR3 is TGTGCCAGCAGCTTGGGTAGCGGGGGGACCTACTACGAGCAGTACTTC. This codes for CASSLGSGGTYYEQYF.

As concerns this clonotype: Since no conserved phenylalanine or tryptophan closes the CDR3, a read error is the likely cause. V gene TRBV9 combines with J gene TRBJ2-3; 11 nucleotides agree with TRBD2. Germline V gene lookup returns CDR1 SGDLS and CDR2 YYNGEE. This CDR3 is built from 16 residues. Losses at the gene ends were 4 bases for V and 1 base for J; bases not matched to a gene: 5. CDR3 bases: TGTGCCAGCAGCATAGTACTAGCGGGGGGCACAGATACGCAGTATCTT. This translates into CASSIVLAGGTDTQYL.

Concerning this clonotype itself: A read error is possible here, since a much larger clone lies one base away. The chain uses TRBV12-3 or TRBV12-4 and TRBJ2-1; D call uncertain. CDR3 size: 12 residues. The CDR3 coding sequence is TGTGCCAGCAGTTTCGGCGGCAATGAGCGGTTCTTC. Translated: CASSFGGNERFF.

The table lists this clonotype with many counts. This chain uses TRBV4-1 with TRBJ2-5, with TRBD2 identical over 11 bases. The CDR3 has 15 residues. CDR1 and CDR2 from the germline V gene are MGHRA and YSYEKL. Trimming took 3 bases from V and 4 from J; bases not matched to a gene: 4. CDR3 protein: CASSHTTSGIETQYF. CDR3 nucleotide sequence: TGCGCCAGCAGCCACACGACTAGCGGGATAGAGACCCAGTACTTC.

This clonotype was recorded many times. The chain is built from TRBV7-9 and TRBJ2-2; 11 positions match TRBD2. V shed 4 bases and J 0 bases; nucleotides not matched to a gene: 16. The CDR3 has 21 residues. Per germline, CDR1 SEHNR and CDR2 FQNEAQ (reference sequence). Here the CDR3 DNA reads TGTGCCAGCAGCTCAGACACCACAGAACTAGCGGGAGCCCCGAACACCGGGGAGCTGTTTTTT. Its protein product is CASSSDTTELAGAPNTGELFF.

This clonotype came up a few times. The chain combines TRBV28 with TRBJ2-2; no firm D call. The length of the CDR3 is 15 residues. With 1 base removed from V and 6 bases from J, the gap between germline ends came to 12 bases. Per the germline V gene, CDR1 is MDHEN and CDR2 is SYDVKM. The DNA for the CDR3 is TGTGCCAGCAGTTTATATTCGGGCGTTCCCGGGGAGCTGTTTTTT. Its protein is CASSLYSGVPGELFF.

This clonotype showed up many times. The chain has TRBV4-1 and TRBJ2-3; 13 bases are a match to TRBD2. Germline CDR1 reads MGHRA; CDR2 reads YSYEKL. V dropped 3 bases and J dropped 5; count of bases not matched to a gene: 8. CDR3 length: 17 residues. CDR3: CASSQVQGLAGQDTQYF. As DNA, the CDR3 is TGCGCCAGCAGCCAGGTCCAGGGACTAGCGGGACAAGATACGCAGTATTTT.

This clonotype has a count of ten or more. The rearrangement links TRBV28 to TRBJ2-3, with D perhaps TRBD2 (6 bases). Germline CDR1 reads MDHEN; CDR2 reads SYDVKM. The CDR3 sequence is 16 residues long. With 5 bases removed from V and 2 bases from J, the gap between germline ends came to 17 bases. CDR3 DNA: TGTGCCAGCAGTCTAGGGGTAGCGGCCTACACAGATACGCAGTATTTT. Its protein is CASSLGVAAYTDTQYF.

The chain joins TRBV6-5 to TRBJ1-1; D gene ambiguous. With 5 bases removed from V and 4 bases from J, the gap between germline ends came to 17 bases. The CDR3 extends over 15 amino acids. Germline V gene data show CDR1 as MNHEY and CDR2 as SVGAGI. The CDR3 here is CASSRREGMSTEAFF. CDR3 DNA sequence: TGTGCCAGCAGTCGCCGAGAGGGAATGAGCACTGAAGCTTTCTTT.

The chain joins TRBV19 to TRBJ2-6; a possible D gene is TRBD2 (5 bases). V was shortened by 2 bases and J by 2 bases, with 7 bases between the two germline ends. The CDR3 runs to 15 residues. Germline assignment: CDR1 LNHDA and CDR2 SQIVND (reference sequence). The chain's CDR3 is CASSIPEAGANVLTF. In nucleotides, the CDR3 is TGTGCCAGTAGTATACCGGAGGCTGGGGCCAACGTCCTGACTTTC.

This clonotype was detected many times. The CDR3 end shows no conserved phenylalanine or tryptophan, and so a read error is likely. The rearrangement uses TRBV6-5 and TRBJ2-5, with 7 bases matching TRBD1. Per the germline V gene, CDR1 is MNHEY and CDR2 is SVGAGI. V shed 2 bases, J shed 1 base, and the junction held 10 bases outside the gene matches. The CDR3 runs 17 residues. CDR3 DNA sequence: TGTGCCAGCAGTTACGAAAAGTCAGGGGGTGTCCAAGAGACCCAGTACTCC. Its protein product is CASSYEKSGGVQETQYS.

A note on this clonotype: Given a much more abundant clone one base away, this may be a read error. The chain recombines TRBV30 with TRBJ2-6; the D call may be TRBD1 or TRBD2 (5 bases each). CDR1 GTSNPN and CDR2 SVGIG come from the germline V gene (reference sequence). The CDR3 loop spans 14 amino acids. The CDR3 DNA sequence: TGTGCCTGGAGTAGCGGATCTGGGGCCAACGCCCTGACTTTC. Protein sequence: CAWSSGSGANALTF. The whole variable domain, remainder taken from reference TRBV30 and TRBJ2-6, is SQTIHQWPATLVQPVGSPLSLECTVEGTSNPNLYWYRQAAGRGLQLLFYSVGIGQISSEVPQNLSASRPQDRQFILSSKKLLLSDSGFYLCAWSSGSGANALTFGAGSRLTVL.

This clonotype has at least ten counts. The chain couples TRBV5-1 to TRBJ2-7; 9 nucleotides line up with TRBD2. Germline CDR1 is SGHRS and CDR2 is YFSETQ. The CDR3 has 15 amino acids. J lost 5 bases, V lost 0 bases, and 6 bases had no gene match. The CDR3 loop reads CASSLEAGGPHEQYF. The CDR3 region has the DNA TGCGCCAGCAGCTTGGAGGCGGGGGGGCCCCACGAGCAGTACTTC.